These 32 T cell receptor beta chains were all obtained from the same sample, sequenced in a study of beta chain features in type 1 diabetes. As every portion of the isolated RNA was reverse transcribed, the sequencing read expressed TCRB transcripts. Clones were sequenced by immunoSEQ multiplex PCR, and TCRdb holds only the in-frame ones, with some missing. This table has about 140,000 clones, 6.9% appearing once. Sequenced sample: central memory CD4+ T cells from blood. The receptors derive from a woman aged 25-40 years in good health.

The chain carries TRBV4-2 and TRBJ2-7; maybe TRBD1 (6 bases). This CDR3 region has 14 residues. CDR1 and CDR2 from the germline V gene are LGHNA and YNFKEQ. Trimming left V 1 base short and J 2 bases short, with 9 bases between. This CDR3 reads CASSQGDTTYEQYF. CDR3 nucleotides: TGTGCCAGCAGCCAAGGGGACACCACCTACGAGCAGTACTTC.

This rearrangement joins TRBV30 to TRBJ1-3, with 8 bases lining up with TRBD1. V gave up 4 bases and J gave up 2 bases; unmatched junction bases: 1. Germline V gene data show CDR1 as GTSNPN and CDR2 as SVGIG (reference sequence). CDR3 length: 13 amino acids. CDR3 DNA: TGTGCCTGGACAGGGGGCCCTGGAAACACCATATATTTT. This sequence encodes CAWTGGPGNTIYF.

This clone has only a few counts. The V call is TRBV5-1, the J call TRBJ2-2; perhaps TRBD2 as D (6 bases). The CDR3 is 15 residues long. Germline V gene sequence: CDR1 SGHRS, CDR2 YFSETQ. The germline V and J ends were trimmed by 0 bases and 4 bases, with 10 bases remaining between them. This CDR3 is CASSLGGSGTGELFF. The CDR3 DNA sequence: TGCGCCAGCAGCTTGGGGGGTAGCGGCACCGGGGAGCTGTTTTTT.

V usage is TRBV11-1 and J usage is TRBJ2-6, with D tentatively TRBD1 (5 bases). CDR3 length equals 18 residues. With 5 bases removed from V and 0 bases from J, the gap between germline ends came to 17 bases. Looked up from germline, CDR1 is SGHAT and CDR2 is FQDESV (reference sequence). The CDR3 nucleotides read TGTGCCAGCAGCCCCCCCAGGGTCGGTCTCTCTGGGGCCAACGTCCTGACTTTC. Translating gives CASSPPRVGLSGANVLTF.

V gene TRBV25-1 combines with J gene TRBJ2-6; D gene uncertain. Germline-derived CDR1 and CDR2 are MGHDK and SYGVNS. The CDR3 runs 15 residues. The V end lost 3 bases, the J end lost 0 bases, and 6 bases lay between the germline ends. In nucleotides, the CDR3 is TGTGCCAGCAGTGACCCCAACTCTGGGGCCAACGTCCTGACTTTC. Amino acid sequence: CASSDPNSGANVLTF.

The chain couples TRBV6-5 to TRBJ1-2; 9 bases are shared with TRBD1. The V segment lost 2 bases and the J segment 5 bases; nucleotides outside the gene matches: 6. The CDR3 has 15 amino acids. From germline, CDR1 is MNHEY and CDR2 SVGAGI. The CDR3 coding sequence is TGTGCCAGCAGTTACAAGGACAGGGGTCTTTATGGCTACACCTTC. It codes for CASSYKDRGLYGYTF.

The rearrangement uses TRBV28 and TRBJ1-2; D not certain. V was cut by 4 bases and J by 1 base, with 7 bases left in between. Germline V gives CDR1 MDHEN, CDR2 SYDVKM. This CDR3 region has 13 residues. The CDR3 is CASSSGFNYGYTF. The CDR3 nucleotides read TGTGCCAGCAGTTCGGGGTTTAACTATGGCTACACCTTC.

The CDR3 DNA is TGTGCCAGCAGACCTACTAGCGGGATATCGAATACGCAGTATTTT. Protein: CASRPTSGISNTQYF. The V gene is TRBV6-5, the J gene TRBJ2-3, with 10 nucleotides matching TRBD2. The CDR3 extends over 15 amino acids. With 6 bases clipped from V and 7 bases from J, the junction kept 10 bases outside the gene matches. Germline CDR1 reads MNHEY; CDR2 reads SVGAGI.

There are a few counts of this clone. This chain uses TRBV7-6 with TRBJ2-2; D possibly corresponds to TRBD2 (5 bases). Germline CDR1 SGHVS, CDR2 FNYEAQ. This CDR3 is built from 14 residues. V was clipped by 8 bases and J by 0 bases, with 10 bases between them. The CDR3 is CASRDYANTGELFF. In DNA, the CDR3 is TGTGCCAGCCGAGACTATGCGAACACCGGGGAGCTGTTTTTT.

This clone has just a few counts. The chain links TRBV15 to TRBJ2-1; TRBD1 matches at 7 bases. The CDR3 sequence is 15 residues long. The germline gives CDR1 LNHNV, CDR2 YYDKDF (reference sequence). The trim removed 6 bases at V and 3 bases at J, leaving 8 bases unmatched. The CDR3 loop reads CATRLAGTDYNEQFF. Here the CDR3 DNA reads TGTGCCACCAGGCTGGCCGGGACAGACTACAATGAGCAGTTCTTC.

This clone has just a few counts. The chain combines TRBV28 with TRBJ2-2, with 7 bases lining up with TRBD2. The CDR3 has 15 residues. CDR1 and CDR2 (germline): MDHEN, SYDVKM. J was trimmed by 3 bases and V by 4 bases; bases with no gene match: 5. CDR3 nucleotides: TGTGCCAGCAGTTGGAGGCTAGCGGACACCGGGGAGCTGTTTTTT. It codes for CASSWRLADTGELFF.

This clone was counted only a few times. V gene TRBV6-1 combines with J gene TRBJ1-2; D unclear. The CDR3 length is 13 residues. Trimming shortened V by 2 bases and J by 6 bases, and 10 bases separated the two germline ends. Germline CDR1 and CDR2: MNHNS and SASEGT. The CDR3 sequence: CASSEWASNGYTF. In DNA form, the CDR3 reads TGTGCCAGCAGTGAATGGGCAAGCAATGGCTACACCTTC.

The sample holds a few counts of this clone. The V gene is TRBV7-2, the J gene TRBJ2-7; TRBD2 matches at 10 bases. The junction had 5 bases not matched to a gene; V was cut back by 0 bases and J by 3 bases. Germline values: CDR1 SGHTA, CDR2 FQGNSA. The CDR3 covers 16 residues. CDR3 coding DNA: TGTGCCAGCAGCTTAGCGTCTAGCGGGGGCCTCTACGAGCAGTACTTC. It is translated as CASSLASSGGLYEQYF.

This clone was counted only a few times. The chain is built from TRBV7-3 and TRBJ2-5, with 9 bases that match TRBD1. J was trimmed by 5 bases and V by 5 bases; bases with no gene match: 6. The CDR3 consists of 14 residues. The germline CDR1 and CDR2 sequences are SGHTA and FQGTGA. The DNA of the CDR3 is TGTGCCAGCAGCCCGACAGGGGGAGGGGAGACCCAGTACTTC. Protein product: CASSPTGGGETQYF.

A few counts support this clone. The chain employs TRBV6-5 and TRBJ2-5; D is uncertain. CDR1 is MNHEY, CDR2 SVGAGI, per germline. CDR3 size: 13 residues. Between the trimmed V and J ends, which lost 6 bases and 5 bases, there was a span of 13 bases. DNA of the CDR3: TGTGCCAGCAGACCCGTGATGAGGGAGACCCAGTACTTC. Protein: CASRPVMRETQYF.

This clone was observed a few times. The chain combines TRBV9 with TRBJ1-3; D is perhaps TRBD1 (6 bases). Germline V lookup: CDR1 SGDLS, CDR2 YYNGEE. The ends were cut back, 0 bases at V and 0 bases at J, with 10 bases in the middle. The CDR3 is 16 residues long. The CDR3 loop is CASSVGGRGSGNTIYF. The CDR3 region has the DNA TGTGCCAGCAGCGTAGGTGGCAGGGGCTCTGGAAACACCATATATTTT.

This clone was recorded a few times. The rearrangement links TRBV19 to TRBJ1-5; possibly TRBD1 for D (6 bases). In germline, CDR1 is LNHDA, CDR2 SQIVND (reference sequence). The CDR3 has 19 amino acids. Trimming left V 3 bases short and J 0 bases short, with 21 bases between. The CDR3: CASSMLVVAGTHSNQPQHF. Here the CDR3 DNA reads TGTGCCAGTAGTATGCTCGTCGTGGCCGGGACACATAGCAATCAGCCCCAGCATTTT.

At least ten counts were recorded for this clone. This sequence joins TRBV7-3 and TRBJ2-1, with 8 bases aligning to TRBD2. The CDR3 has 16 amino acids. Trimming removed 5 bases from V and 6 bases from J; junction bases left unmatched: 12. CDR1 is SGHTA and CDR2 is FQGTGA in the germline V gene. CDR3 residues: CASSIRPGTSGNEQFF. The CDR3 DNA reads TGTGCCAGCAGCATAAGGCCCGGGACTAGTGGCAATGAGCAGTTCTTC.

CDR3 DNA: TGTGCCTGGAGCACAACTCGACAGGGGATCGAAAAACTGTTTTTT. It is translated as CAWSTTRQGIEKLFF. V usage is TRBV30 and J usage is TRBJ1-4, with 8 bases fitting TRBD1. Looked up from germline, CDR1 is GTSNPN and CDR2 is SVGIG (reference sequence). The CDR3 is 15 residues long. The trim removed 3 bases at V and 8 bases at J, leaving 11 bases unmatched.

The V call is TRBV6-5, the J call TRBJ2-7; D may be TRBD1 (6 bases). The V gene's germline CDR1 is MNHEY and CDR2 SVGAGI. The CDR3 contains 13 residues. V was pared by 9 bases and J by 4 bases, with 16 bases between. In DNA form, the CDR3 reads TGTGCCAGACTGACGGCAGGGGTTTACGAGCAGTACTTC. This translates into CARLTAGVYEQYF.

The CDR3 is CASRSREVDNQPQHF. For the CDR3, the DNA is TGTGCCAGTAGGTCCAGGGAGGTGGACAATCAGCCCCAGCATTTT. This chain links TRBV19 with TRBJ1-5; TRBD1 might be the D (5 bases). CDR1 is LNHDA and CDR2 is SQIVND in the germline V gene (reference sequence). V was trimmed by 6 bases and J by 3 bases, leaving 15 bases between them. The length of the CDR3 is 15 residues.

This clone was picked up a small number of times. The V and J genes are TRBV28 and TRBJ1-5, with 10 nucleotides matching TRBD1. Germline-derived CDR1 and CDR2 are MDHEN and SYDVKM. The V and J ends lost 3 bases and 6 bases, in that order; junction bases with no gene match: 5. This CDR3 is built from 15 residues. The CDR3 nucleotides read TGTGCCAGCAGTTTGTTGTGGGACAGGGGTCAGCCCCAGCATTTT. It codes for CASSLLWDRGQPQHF.

The chain has TRBV7-3 and TRBJ2-2; tentative D call: TRBD2 (5 bases). Trimming pared 4 bases from V and 5 bases from J, leaving 11 bases between. CDR1 and CDR2 from the germline V gene are SGHTA and FQGTGA. The CDR3 is made up of 14 amino acids. CDR3 loop: CASSSPLVTGELFF. The CDR3, as DNA: TGTGCCAGCAGCTCCCCACTAGTTACCGGGGAGCTGTTTTTT.

This sequence joins TRBV7-2 and TRBJ2-7; 7 positions match TRBD2. J lost 5 bases, V lost 5 bases, and 3 bases had no gene match. Germline-derived CDR1 and CDR2 are SGHTA and FQGNSA. The CDR3 is 12 amino acids. Here the CDR3 reads CASSRDYDEQYF. CDR3 nucleotide sequence: TGTGCCAGCAGCCGGGACTACGACGAGCAGTACTTC.

A few counts support this clone. The rearrangement uses TRBV6-5 and TRBJ2-2; the match to TRBD1 covers 8 bases. The CDR3 has 15 residues. Germline lookup yields CDR1 MNHEY and CDR2 SVGAGI. V lost 5 bases and J lost 4; bases outside the gene matches: 6. This CDR3 is CASSRGTGATGELFF. Here the CDR3 DNA reads TGTGCCAGCAGTCGTGGGACAGGTGCCACCGGGGAGCTGTTTTTT.

The rearrangement joins TRBV11-2 to TRBJ1-4; no definite D call. The CDR3 loop spans 18 amino acids. Deletions cut 1 base from V and 3 bases from J, with 18 bases between. From germline, CDR1 is SGHAT and CDR2 FQNNGV. The CDR3 nucleotides are TGTGCCAGCAGCTTAGTAGGAGGCCGGGAGCTAGCTAATGAAAAACTGTTTTTT. Its translation is CASSLVGGRELANEKLFF.

This chain's CDR3 is CASSGVYFGGGQYF. The DNA for the CDR3 is TGTGCCAGCAGTGGAGTATATTTCGGAGGAGGGCAGTACTTC. The chain links TRBV2 to TRBJ2-7; tentatively, D is TRBD2 (5 bases). This CDR3 has 14 residues. With 4 bases removed from V and 9 bases from J, the gap between germline ends came to 19 bases. CDR1 is SNHLY, CDR2 FYNNEI, per germline.

The chain carries TRBV15 and TRBJ2-1; 13 nucleotides agree with TRBD2. The CDR3 spans 19 residues. Trimming cost V 0 bases and J 5 bases; bases outside gene matches: 10. CDR1 is LNHNV and CDR2 is YYDKDF in the germline V gene (reference sequence). CDR3 loop: CATSRDKLAGGPGHNEQFF. CDR3 coding DNA: TGTGCCACCAGCAGAGATAAACTAGCGGGAGGGCCGGGTCACAATGAGCAGTTCTTC.

This clone has more than one count but fewer than ten. V is TRBV30 and J is TRBJ2-5; 10 bases match TRBD1. The CDR3 sequence is 13 residues long. The junction had 7 bases not matched to a gene; V was cut back by 5 bases and J by 7 bases. Per germline, CDR1 GTSNPN and CDR2 SVGIG (reference sequence). The CDR3 loop is CAWGQGGSVTQYF. The CDR3 coding sequence is TGTGCCTGGGGACAGGGGGGATCGGTGACCCAGTACTTC.

This clone was recorded many times. The chain recombines TRBV11-2 with TRBJ2-3, with D perhaps TRBD1 (6 bases). CDR3 length equals 15 residues. Germline CDR1 SGHAT, CDR2 FQNNGV. The V end lost 5 bases, the J end lost 2 bases, and 14 bases lay between the germline ends. The CDR3 loop reads CASSPVGQTTDTQYF. For the CDR3, the DNA is TGTGCCAGCAGCCCTGTTGGACAGACCACAGATACGCAGTATTTT.

Only a few counts were recorded for this clone. The V gene is TRBV28, the J gene TRBJ2-1; TRBD1 might be the D (6 bases). Germline assignment: CDR1 MDHEN and CDR2 SYDVKM. This CDR3 spans 17 amino acids. The V and J ends lost 5 bases and 2 bases respectively, with 19 bases between them. The CDR3 nucleotides are TGTGCCAGCAGTACACAACAGGGAAAAAGTCCCTACAATGAGCAGTTCTTC. Translated, it gives CASSTQQGKSPYNEQFF.

The V gene is TRBV27, the J gene TRBJ2-2; 9 bases are a match to TRBD2. Germline V gene lookup returns CDR1 MNHEY and CDR2 SMNVEV (reference sequence). V was clipped by 5 bases and J by 6 bases; unmatched bases: 10. CDR3 length equals 16 residues. This chain's CDR3 is CASSPPGLAIAGELFF. CDR3 bases: TGTGCCAGCAGTCCTCCGGGACTAGCCATTGCCGGGGAGCTGTTTTTT.